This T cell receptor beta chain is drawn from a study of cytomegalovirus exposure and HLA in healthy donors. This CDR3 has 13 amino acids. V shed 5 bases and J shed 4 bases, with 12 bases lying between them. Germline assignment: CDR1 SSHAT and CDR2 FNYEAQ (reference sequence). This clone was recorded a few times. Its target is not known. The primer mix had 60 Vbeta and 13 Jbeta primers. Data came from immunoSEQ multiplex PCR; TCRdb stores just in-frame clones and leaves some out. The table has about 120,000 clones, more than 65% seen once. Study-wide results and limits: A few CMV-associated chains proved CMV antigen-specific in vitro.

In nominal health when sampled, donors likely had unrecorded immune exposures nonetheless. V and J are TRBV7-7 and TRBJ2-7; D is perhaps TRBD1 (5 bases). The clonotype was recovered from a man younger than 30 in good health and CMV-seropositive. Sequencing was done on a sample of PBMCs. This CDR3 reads CASSHRIGYEQYF. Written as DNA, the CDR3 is TGTGCCAGCAGCCACAGGATTGGGTACGAGCAGTACTTC.